These T cell receptor beta chains were read from a single sample in a study of T cell changes during pregnancy in multiple sclerosis. Sequenced by immunoSEQ multiplex PCR; TCRdb stores in-frame clones only, minus some. Among roughly 52,000 clones, around 94% were seen once, and the ten largest hold roughly 5%. Sequenced material: CD8+ T cells from peripheral blood mononuclear cells, taken before pregnancy. The source is a female donor with multiple sclerosis, enrolled in a pregnancy study. Each CDR3 is given with its conserved first and last residue. Fields, in order: V gene, J gene, CDR3 length, D gene, clone size, CDR3 protein, CDR3 DNA. D genes are given only for firm matches. Part of the rows lack a size; the others show once, few, many or a class for expanded clones.

V gene: TRBV5-1
J gene: TRBJ2-1
CDR3 length: 14
D gene: TRBD1
clone size: .
CDR3 protein: CASSPGQGAGEQFF
CDR3 DNA: TGCGCCAGCAGCCCGGGACAGGGGGCGGGTGAGCAGTTCTTC

V gene: TRBV6-6
J gene: TRBJ1-2
CDR3 length: 9
D gene: .
clone size: .
CDR3 protein: CATGDGYTF
CDR3 DNA: TGTGCTACGGGGGACGGCTACACCTTC

V gene: TRBV28
J gene: TRBJ1-2
CDR3 length: 16
D gene: .
clone size: .
CDR3 protein: CASSGAPGAGNYGYTF
CDR3 DNA: TGTGCCAGCAGTGGGGCTCCTGGAGCGGGGAACTATGGCTACACCTTC

V gene: TRBV27
J gene: TRBJ2-7
CDR3 length: 14
D gene: TRBD2
clone size: .
CDR3 protein: CASSLGGDSYEQYF
CDR3 DNA: TGTGCCAGCAGTTTAGGGGGGGACTCCTACGAGCAGTACTTC

V gene: TRBV6-4
J gene: TRBJ1-2
CDR3 length: 15
D gene: .
clone size: .
CDR3 protein: CASSEGGGSPRGYTF
CDR3 DNA: TGTGCCAGCAGTGAGGGAGGAGGGTCCCCGCGGGGCTACACCTTC

V gene: TRBV28
J gene: TRBJ1-3
CDR3 length: 15
D gene: .
clone size: .
CDR3 protein: CASSFPYRVGNTIYF
CDR3 DNA: TGTGCCAGCAGTTTTCCCTACAGGGTCGGAAACACCATATATTTT

V gene: TRBV30
J gene: TRBJ2-7
CDR3 length: 13
D gene: .
clone size: few
CDR3 protein: CASSGIRSYEQYF
CDR3 DNA: TGTGCCAGTTCCGGGATCCGATCGTACGAGCAGTACTTC

V gene: TRBV7-2
J gene: TRBJ1-5
CDR3 length: 15
D gene: TRBD1
clone size: .
CDR3 protein: CASSFEGGAGQPQHF
CDR3 DNA: TGTGCCAGCAGCTTTGAAGGGGGCGCGGGACAGCCCCAGCATTTT

V gene: TRBV27
J gene: TRBJ2-3
CDR3 length: 20
D gene: TRBD2
clone size: .
CDR3 protein: CASSLLSGSGGDYSTDTQYF
CDR3 DNA: TGTGCCAGCAGTTTACTCAGTGGTAGCGGGGGCGATTATAGCACAGATACGCAGTATTTT

V gene: TRBV5-4
J gene: TRBJ2-3
CDR3 length: 13
D gene: TRBD1
clone size: .
CDR3 protein: CASSYQGADTQYF
CDR3 DNA: TGTGCCAGCAGCTACCAGGGGGCAGATACGCAGTATTTT

V gene: TRBV19
J gene: TRBJ2-7
CDR3 length: 16
D gene: .
clone size: .
CDR3 protein: CASSIGGPGDPYEQYF
CDR3 DNA: TGTGCCAGTAGTATTGGTGGGCCAGGGGATCCATACGAGCAGTACTTC

V gene: TRBV7-8
J gene: TRBJ1-5
CDR3 length: 17
D gene: TRBD1
clone size: .
CDR3 protein: CASSFPQGGDANQPQHF
CDR3 DNA: TGTGCCAGCAGCTTTCCCCAGGGGGGAGATGCCAATCAGCCCCAGCATTTT

V gene: TRBV2
J gene: TRBJ2-5
CDR3 length: 13
D gene: TRBD1
clone size: once
CDR3 protein: CASSVDRDETQYF
CDR3 DNA: TGTGCCAGCAGTGTCGACAGGGATGAGACCCAGTACTTC

V gene: TRBV7-9
J gene: TRBJ1-3
CDR3 length: 17
D gene: TRBD1
clone size: .
CDR3 protein: CASSSGVTGHSGNTIYF
CDR3 DNA: TGTGCCAGCAGCTCTGGTGTGACAGGGCACTCTGGAAACACCATATATTTT

V gene: TRBV9
J gene: TRBJ2-3
CDR3 length: 15
D gene: .
clone size: .
CDR3 protein: CASSVGQTITDTQYF
CDR3 DNA: TGTGCCAGCAGCGTAGGGCAAACTATCACAGATACGCAGTATTTT

V gene: TRBV28
J gene: TRBJ1-1
CDR3 length: 15
D gene: .
clone size: .
CDR3 protein: CASSFPITLNTEAFF
CDR3 DNA: TGTGCCAGCAGTTTTCCTATAACCCTGAACACTGAAGCTTTCTTT

V gene: TRBV18
J gene: TRBJ1-2
CDR3 length: 15
D gene: TRBD1
clone size: .
CDR3 protein: CASSPITGTARDYTF
CDR3 DNA: TGTGCCAGCTCACCTATTACCGGGACAGCTCGGGATTACACCTTC

V gene: TRBV27
J gene: TRBJ2-3
CDR3 length: 14
D gene: .
clone size: .
CDR3 protein: CASSAYRRGDTQYF
CDR3 DNA: TGTGCCAGCAGTGCCTATAGAAGGGGAGATACGCAGTATTTT

V gene: TRBV6-1
J gene: TRBJ1-2
CDR3 length: 17
D gene: TRBD1
clone size: .
CDR3 protein: CASSEQTGGASGYGYTF
CDR3 DNA: TGTGCCAGCAGTGAGCAGACAGGGGGCGCGTCTGGCTATGGCTACACCTTC

V gene: TRBV28
J gene: TRBJ2-7
CDR3 length: 14
D gene: TRBD1
clone size: .
CDR3 protein: CASSSGTGIYEQYF
CDR3 DNA: TGTGCCAGCAGTTCGGGGACAGGGATCTACGAGCAGTACTTC

V gene: TRBV15
J gene: TRBJ2-7
CDR3 length: 14
D gene: .
clone size: once
CDR3 protein: CATKDLQSSYEQYF
CDR3 DNA: TGTGCCACCAAAGACCTCCAATCTAGCTACGAGCAGTACTTC

V gene: TRBV2
J gene: TRBJ2-7
CDR3 length: 15
D gene: TRBD2
clone size: .
CDR3 protein: CASSKTGTSGYEQYF
CDR3 DNA: TGTGCCAGCAGTAAAACCGGGACTAGCGGCTACGAGCAGTACTTC

V gene: TRBV21-1
J gene: TRBJ2-1
CDR3 length: 15
D gene: .
clone size: .
CDR3 protein: CASSKVDSSYNEQFF
CDR3 DNA: TGTGCCAGCAGCAAGGTGGACAGCTCCTACAATGAGCAGTTCTTC

V gene: TRBV7-8
J gene: TRBJ1-1
CDR3 length: 13
D gene: .
clone size: .
CDR3 protein: CASSLPSNTEAFF
CDR3 DNA: TGTGCCAGCAGCTTACCGTCGAACACTGAAGCTTTCTTT

V gene: TRBV15
J gene: TRBJ2-6
CDR3 length: 16
D gene: TRBD2
clone size: .
CDR3 protein: CATSLRGGSGANVLTF
CDR3 DNA: TGTGCCACCAGCCTACGGGGGGGATCTGGGGCCAACGTCCTGACTTTC

V gene: TRBV28
J gene: TRBJ2-1
CDR3 length: 16
D gene: .
clone size: .
CDR3 protein: CASRTQAASSYNEQFF
CDR3 DNA: TGTGCCAGCAGAACCCAAGCGGCAAGCTCCTACAATGAGCAGTTCTTC

V gene: TRBV27
J gene: TRBJ2-1
CDR3 length: 13
D gene: TRBD2
clone size: .
CDR3 protein: CATLAGPVNEQFF
CDR3 DNA: TGTGCCACCTTAGCGGGGCCGGTAAATGAGCAGTTCTTC

V gene: TRBV7-9
J gene: TRBJ2-1
CDR3 length: 15
D gene: TRBD2
clone size: .
CDR3 protein: CASSYSGRGDNEQFF
CDR3 DNA: TGTGCCAGCAGCTATAGCGGGAGAGGGGACAATGAGCAGTTCTTC

V gene: TRBV11-2
J gene: TRBJ2-1
CDR3 length: 15
D gene: TRBD2
clone size: .
CDR3 protein: CASSLDAGGRNEQFF
CDR3 DNA: TGTGCCAGCAGCTTAGATGCGGGAGGGCGTAATGAGCAGTTCTTC

V gene: TRBV4-1
J gene: TRBJ2-2
CDR3 length: 16
D gene: TRBD2
clone size: .
CDR3 protein: CASSQVSSGYTGELFF
CDR3 DNA: TGCGCCAGCAGCCAAGTTTCTAGCGGCTACACCGGGGAGCTGTTTTTT

V gene: TRBV27
J gene: TRBJ2-2
CDR3 length: 16
D gene: TRBD2
clone size: .
CDR3 protein: CASSPGLAGVLGELFF
CDR3 DNA: TGTGCCAGCAGTCCTGGACTAGCGGGAGTTCTCGGGGAGCTGTTTTTT

V gene: TRBV4-2
J gene: TRBJ2-1
CDR3 length: 13
D gene: .
clone size: .
CDR3 protein: CASSSDLDNEQFF
CDR3 DNA: TGTGCCAGCAGCTCGGACTTAGACAATGAGCAGTTCTTC

V gene: TRBV19
J gene: TRBJ2-2
CDR3 length: 15
D gene: .
clone size: .
CDR3 protein: CASSMPRQTTGELFF
CDR3 DNA: TGTGCCAGTAGTATGCCCCGACAGACTACCGGGGAGCTGTTTTTT